This T cell receptor (beta chain) was captured by sequencing in a study of shared clonotypes between healthy human individuals. Findings of the study overall: Generation probabilities were higher for clonotypes shared across all four sorted-subset donors than for unshared ones.

About this clone: Its antigen is unknown.

The assay ran at deep level. Per sorted-subset replicate PCR, input was roughly 200 ng DNA, representing tens of thousands of T cell genomes. Sequenced by immunoSEQ multiplex PCR; TCRdb stores in-frame clones only, minus some. This sample has 2 million to 2.5 million clones; about nine tenths occur once, and the top ten carry around 0.4%. Per germline, CDR1 KGHSH and CDR2 LQKENI. This CDR3 has 15 amino acids. Trimming removed 5 bases from V and 4 bases from J, with 17 bases in between. The sequence was collected from a young man in good health. Some clones in this sample may be carry-over from other donors' samples. The sequenced sample was naive CD4+ T cells from PBMCs. Regarding subset: CD45RA+ positively selected. V and J are TRBV18 and TRBJ2-5; possibly TRBD2 for D (6 bases). The CDR3 loop is CASSSTGEMVETQYF. The CDR3 region has the DNA TGTGCCAGCTCATCGACGGGGGAAATGGTAGAGACCCAGTACTTC. Combining the CDR3 with reference TRBV18 and TRBJ2-5 gives the whole variable domain NAGVMQNPRHLVRRRGQEARLRCSPMKGHSHVYWYRQLPEEGLKFMVYLQKENIIDESGMPKERFSAEFPKEGPSILRIQQVVRGDSAAYFCASSSTGEMVETQYFGPGTRLLVL.